This entry lists 19 T cell receptor beta chains sequenced from one sample in a study of shared clonotypes between healthy human individuals. The assay was immunoSEQ multiplex PCR, and TCRdb's table has in-frame clones only and misses some. The profile covers around 600,000 clones, with around 97% appearing a single time and 0.057% taken by the ten largest. The sample comprised naive CD4+ T cells sorted from blood. As for subset: CD45RA+ positively selected. The receptor set was obtained from a woman aged 25 to 39 in good health.

V gene TRBV30 combines with J gene TRBJ2-1, with 10 bases identical to TRBD2. The germline V gene encodes CDR1 GTSNPN and CDR2 SVGIG (reference sequence). V was pared by 8 bases and J by 7 bases, with 8 bases of the junction left unmatched. The CDR3 extends over 13 amino acids. Here the CDR3 reads CARRTSGGNEQFF. The CDR3 DNA sequence: TGTGCCCGTAGGACTAGCGGCGGGAATGAGCAGTTCTTC.

The gene calls are TRBV2 and TRBJ1-2; perhaps TRBD1 as D (5 bases). Germline lookup yields CDR1 SNHLY and CDR2 FYNNEI. This CDR3 spans 13 amino acids. The V gene lost 8 bases and the J gene lost 8 bases, with 18 bases spanning the gap. CDR3 DNA sequence: TGTGCCAGCGCTACGGGACTGGAGGGGGGCTACACCTTC. Its translation is CASATGLEGGYTF.

The chain combines TRBV5-4 with TRBJ2-3, with D perhaps assigned TRBD1 or TRBD2 (5 bases each). Germline-derived CDR1 and CDR2 are SGHNT and YYREEE (reference sequence). This CDR3 contains 15 residues. V gave up 5 bases and J gave up 1 base, with 14 bases separating them. The CDR3, as DNA: TGTGCCAGCAGTCACGGGACGGCTTGCACAGATACGCAGTATTTT. Protein sequence: CASSHGTACTDTQYF.

The CDR3 reads CSVEGPWLDPGYNEQFF. CDR3 in DNA: TGCAGCGTTGAAGGGCCCTGGCTAGATCCTGGCTACAATGAGCAGTTCTTC. The chain couples TRBV29-1 to TRBJ2-1; D is unclear. The CDR3 totals 17 residues. The V gene lost 1 base and the J gene lost 3 bases, with 19 bases spanning the gap. Germline V gives CDR1 SQVTM, CDR2 ANQGSEA.

The table lists this clone with a count of one. This chain connects TRBV28 to TRBJ2-5, with a tentative D call TRBD2 (7 bases). Germline CDR1 MDHEN, CDR2 SYDVKM. The CDR3 is 15 residues long. V lost 3 bases to trimming and J lost 2 bases, with 13 bases between them. DNA for the CDR3: TGTGCCAGCAGTTTGTGGGGGAGGGGGCAAGAGACCCAGTACTTC. This encodes CASSLWGRGQETQYF.

The V and J genes are TRBV28 and TRBJ1-1; no firm D call. The V gene's germline CDR1 is MDHEN and CDR2 SYDVKM. V shed 3 bases and J shed 2 bases, with 4 bases lying between them. CDR3 size: 12 residues. The CDR3 loop reads CASSFDNTEAFF. The CDR3 bases are TGTGCCAGCAGTTTCGACAACACTGAAGCTTTCTTT.

This clone has a single count. V usage is TRBV25-1 and J usage is TRBJ1-1; D gene uncertain. Germline CDR1 is MGHDK and CDR2 is SYGVNS. This CDR3 region has 13 residues. The V and J ends lost 0 bases and 4 bases respectively, with 6 bases between them. The CDR3 here is CASSEYAGTEAFF. The CDR3, as DNA: TGTGCCAGCAGTGAATATGCCGGCACTGAAGCTTTCTTT.

The chain carries TRBV19 and TRBJ1-5; tentative D call: TRBD1 (5 bases). From germline, CDR1 is LNHDA and CDR2 SQIVND (reference sequence). V shed 3 bases and J shed 1 base, with 13 bases lying between them. The CDR3 is made up of 16 amino acids. This chain's CDR3 is CASSIRGMLSNQPQHF. The DNA for the CDR3 is TGTGCCAGTAGTATTCGGGGGATGCTGAGCAATCAGCCCCAGCATTTT.

This rearrangement joins TRBV16 to TRBJ2-7; 9 nucleotides line up with TRBD2. The CDR3 length is 15 residues. J lost 6 bases, V lost 4 bases, and 10 bases had no gene match. In germline, CDR1 is KGHSY, CDR2 FQNENV. Written as DNA, the CDR3 is TGTGCCAGCAGCCTCAGTTGGGGTAGCGGGAGCGAGCAGTACTTC. Protein sequence: CASSLSWGSGSEQYF.

This chain uses TRBV7-2 with TRBJ1-1; no firm D call. V was clipped by 1 base and J by 6 bases, with 9 bases between them. The CDR3 has 13 residues. Germline V gene lookup returns CDR1 SGHTA and CDR2 FQGNSA. The CDR3 sequence: CASSLGVQPEAFF. The CDR3 DNA sequence: TGTGCCAGCAGCTTAGGAGTACAACCTGAAGCTTTCTTT.

The V and J genes are TRBV10-3 and TRBJ2-3; D unresolved. V was cut by 8 bases and J by 3 bases, with 6 bases left in between. The CDR3 runs to 11 residues. CDR1 and CDR2 from the germline V gene are ENHRY and SYGVKD. CDR3 in amino acids: CAIAATDTQYF. CDR3 DNA sequence: TGTGCCATCGCCGCAACAGATACGCAGTATTTT.

The chain has TRBV5-1 and TRBJ2-3; 7 bases map to TRBD2. The CDR3 has 15 residues. V lost 1 base, J lost 0 bases, and 2 bases stayed unmatched. CDR1 is SGHRS, CDR2 YFSETQ, per germline. CDR3 protein: CASSLMRESTDTQYF. CDR3 nucleotides: TGCGCCAGCAGCTTGATGCGGGAGAGCACAGATACGCAGTATTTT.

This clone was observed once. The chain uses TRBV10-1 and TRBJ2-1; TRBD1 or TRBD2 may be the D gene (5 bases each). V lost 2 bases to trimming and J lost 6 bases, with 11 bases between them. CDR1 and CDR2 (germline): WNHNN, SYGVQD (reference sequence). The CDR3 is made up of 14 amino acids. The DNA for the CDR3 is TGCGCCAGCAGTGAGACGGGACGGCTCAATGAGCAGTTCTTC. This codes for CASSETGRLNEQFF.

The chain couples TRBV11-2 to TRBJ2-5; TRBD1 aligns across 8 bases. This CDR3 has 17 amino acids. CDR1 and CDR2 (germline): SGHAT, FQNNGV. V lost 5 bases to trimming and J lost 5 bases; unmatched junction nucleotides: 16. DNA for the CDR3: TGTGCCAGCAGCCCCGGTGGGGGTTGGACAGGGACGGAGACCCAGTACTTC. This encodes CASSPGGGWTGTETQYF.

On this clone: This CDR3 is also generated by other DNA sequences in the sample. This chain links TRBV28 with TRBJ1-4; TRBD1 matches at 8 bases. The CDR3 contains 15 residues. The V and J ends lost 2 bases and 7 bases, in that order; junction bases with no gene match: 6. Germline-derived CDR1 and CDR2 are MDHEN and SYDVKM. This chain's CDR3 is CASSLPQGAGEKLFF. The CDR3 DNA follows: TGTGCCAGCAGTTTACCCCAGGGGGCGGGTGAAAAACTGTTTTTT.

V usage is TRBV5-1 and J usage is TRBJ2-7; D possibly corresponds to TRBD1 (6 bases). The CDR3 is made up of 15 amino acids. Germline loops: CDR1 SGHRS, CDR2 YFSETQ. The V and J ends lost 1 base and 5 bases respectively, with 16 bases between them. The CDR3 loop reads CASSLFSGTGNEQYF. CDR3 DNA sequence: TGCGCCAGCAGCTTGTTTTCCGGAACAGGGAACGAGCAGTACTTC. Combining the CDR3 with reference TRBV5-1 and TRBJ2-7 gives the whole variable domain KAGVTQTPRYLIKTRGQQVTLSCSPISGHRSVSWYQQTPGQGLQFLFEYFSETQRNKGNFPGRFSGRQFSNSRSEMNVSTLELGDSALYLCASSLFSGTGNEQYFGPGTRLTVT.

The rearrangement uses TRBV28 and TRBJ2-1; D gene uncertain. This CDR3 comprises 13 residues. Germline CDR1 reads MDHEN; CDR2 reads SYDVKM. Trimming left V 0 bases short and J 7 bases short, with 7 bases between. Here the CDR3 DNA reads TGTGCCAGCAGTTTATGGATGCGGAATGAGCAGTTCTTC. Its translation is CASSLWMRNEQFF.

This sequence joins TRBV5-1 and TRBJ2-3; 11 bases are shared with TRBD2. This CDR3 spans 17 amino acids. Germline trimming cut 4 bases from V and 2 bases from J; bases unmatched to any gene: 9. In germline, CDR1 is SGHRS, CDR2 YFSETQ. In nucleotides, the CDR3 is TGCGCCAGCAGCCCCGGACTAGCGGGCACCCCCACAGATACGCAGTATTTT. Protein: CASSPGLAGTPTDTQYF. The full variable domain, its missing parts supplied by reference TRBV5-1 and TRBJ2-3, is KAGVTQTPRYLIKTRGQQVTLSCSPISGHRSVSWYQQTPGQGLQFLFEYFSETQRNKGNFPGRFSGRQFSNSRSEMNVSTLELGDSALYLCASSPGLAGTPTDTQYFGPGTRLTVL.

The chain combines TRBV5-4 with TRBJ2-7; D tentatively reads TRBD1 or TRBD2 (5 bases each). The CDR3 extends over 12 amino acids. CDR1 is SGHNT, CDR2 YYREEE, per germline (reference sequence). Trimming shortened V by 4 bases and J by 4 bases, and 9 bases separated the two germline ends. The CDR3 spells CASSRDEYEQYF. CDR3 nucleotides: TGTGCCAGCAGCCGGGACGAATACGAGCAGTACTTC. Complete variable domain (other parts from reference TRBV5-4 and TRBJ2-7): ETGVTQSPTHLIKTRGQQVTLRCSSQSGHNTVSWYQQALGQGPQFIFQYYREEENGRGNFPPRFSGLQFPNYSSELNVNALELDDSALYLCASSRDEYEQYFGPGTRLTVT.